These 22 T cell receptor beta chains were all obtained from the same sample, sequenced in a study of metastatic and nonmetastatic thyroid tumors. Through MiXCR, TCRdb re-clonotyped the PCR reads. The table lists about 40,000 clones, about an eighth of them singletons. No patient had received any treatment before thyroid surgery. The sequencing sample was made of blood. The receptors stem from a female donor with papillary thyroid cancer or a benign thyroid nodule (not recorded which). Some clones in this sample may be carry-over from other donors' samples.

The sample holds many counts of this clone. The sample contains more than one DNA sequence encoding this CDR3. V gene TRBV19 combines with J gene TRBJ2-5; a possible D gene is TRBD1 (5 bases). With 3 bases removed from V and 0 bases from J, the gap between germline ends came to 8 bases. CDR1 is LNHDA, CDR2 SQIVND, per germline (reference sequence). The CDR3 has 14 residues. The CDR3 bases are TGTGCCAGTAGTATTAGGGGCAACCAAGAGACCCAGTACTTC. Its translation is CASSIRGNQETQYF. The variable domain in full, with the rest retrieved from reference TRBV19 and TRBJ2-5, is DGGITQSPKYLFRKEGQNVTLSCEQNLNHDAMYWYRQDPGQGLRLIYYSQIVNDFQKGDIAEGYSVSREKKESFPLTVTSAQKNPTAFYLCASSIRGNQETQYFGPGTRLLVL.

The V gene is TRBV6-2 or TRBV6-3, the J gene TRBJ1-1; TRBD1 might be the D (6 bases). CDR1 is MNHEY and CDR2 is SVGEGT in the germline V gene. Trimming took off 8 bases at V and 5 bases at J, with 15 bases between the two ends. This CDR3 is built from 13 residues. The chain's CDR3 is CASGTRQGTEAFF. CDR3 sequence (DNA): TGTGCCAGCGGTACACGCCAGGGGACTGAAGCTTTCTTT.

A few counts support this clone. The chain joins TRBV28 to TRBJ2-1, with D possibly matching TRBD1 (6 bases). CDR1 is MDHEN and CDR2 is SYDVKM in the germline V gene. This CDR3 region has 14 residues. The germline V and J ends were trimmed by 2 bases and 10 bases, with 15 bases remaining between them. The CDR3 nucleotides are TGTGCCAGCAGTTTACAGGGGAGCCCCTACGAGCAGTTCTTC. Protein: CASSLQGSPYEQFF.

This chain links TRBV20-1 with TRBJ2-1, with D possibly TRBD1 on 6 matching bases. Trimming shortened V by 1 base and J by 6 bases, and 10 bases separated the two germline ends. Germline V gives CDR1 DFQATT, CDR2 SNEGSKA (reference sequence). The CDR3 runs 13 residues. This chain's CDR3 is CSARVGALNEQFF. CDR3 coding DNA: TGCAGTGCTAGAGTGGGGGCTCTCAATGAGCAGTTCTTC.

For this clone: A read error is possible here, since a much larger clone lies one base away. Other DNA sequences within the sample encode an identical CDR3. V is TRBV6-9 and J is TRBJ2-3; TRBD2 agrees at 9 bases. The V gene's germline CDR1 is MNHGY and CDR2 SVAAGI. The CDR3 extends over 13 amino acids. The CDR3 sequence: CASGGGRALTQYF. In DNA form, the CDR3 reads TGCGCCAGCGGAGGCGGGAGGGCCCTCACGCAGTATTTT.

About this clone itself: In this CDR3 the conserved last residue, phenylalanine or tryptophan, is missing, so a read error is likely. Because the CDR3's place on the DNA is in doubt, the DNA is left out and the CDR3 is given as listed by TCRdb. The rearrangement links TRBV9 to TRBJ1-5; the table names TRBD1, a call not compared with the DNA. The CDR3 numbers 15 amino acids, ends counted. Germline V gene data show CDR1 as SGDLS and CDR2 as YYNGEE. CDR3 in amino acids: CASSVGSGGHQPQHL.

This clone was observed many times. The V and J genes are TRBV28 and TRBJ1-1, with D possibly TRBD1 on 5 matching bases. Trimming pared 5 bases from V and 3 bases from J, leaving 16 bases between. Looked up from germline, CDR1 is MDHEN and CDR2 is SYDVKM. The CDR3 covers 15 residues. The CDR3 region has the DNA TGTGCCAGCAGTCCGGGACCTATCGAGGACACTGAAGCTTTCTTT. This encodes CASSPGPIEDTEAFF.

The chain carries TRBV5-1 and TRBJ2-1; 9 bases line up with TRBD2. The CDR3 covers 16 residues. V dropped 0 bases and J dropped 6; count of bases not matched to a gene: 7. Germline V gives CDR1 SGHRS, CDR2 YFSETQ. In nucleotides, the CDR3 is TGCGCCAGCAGCTTGGGTCCTAGCGGGACGAGCAATGAGCAGTTCTTC. Protein: CASSLGPSGTSNEQFF.

This chain uses TRBV9 with TRBJ1-2; 11 bases align to TRBD1. CDR3 length: 15 residues. The junction had 10 bases not matched to a gene; V was cut back by 4 bases and J by 8 bases. The germline V gene has CDR1 SGDLS and CDR2 YYNGEE. For the CDR3, the DNA is TGTGCCAGCAGCCCAGGGACAGGGGGTTTTGGAGGCTACACCTTC. Translation: CASSPGTGGFGGYTF.

This clone has ten or more counts. The rearrangement uses TRBV28 and TRBJ2-5; maybe TRBD2 (5 bases). V lost 1 base and J lost 4, with 13 bases in between. CDR3 size: 15 residues. Germline V gene sequence: CDR1 MDHEN, CDR2 SYDVKM. CDR3 in DNA: TGTGCCAGCAGTTTATATGGCGGGTTCGGAGAGACCCAGTACTTC. It codes for CASSLYGGFGETQYF.

This clone appeared many times. The V and J genes are TRBV3-2 and TRBJ2-3; TRBD2, as called in the table, went unchecked against the DNA. TRBV3-2 is noted as a pseudogene. The CDR3 length is 19 residues. The CDR3 here is CASSARLAGGHGNTDTQYF. The DNA for the CDR3 is TGTGCCAGCAGCGCAAGATTAGCGGGAGGCCATGGGAACACAGATACGCAGTATTTT.

This clone occurred many times. One junction end disagrees with the germline gene, perhaps due to a read error. This chain uses TRBV5-1 with TRBJ2-1; D possibly corresponds to TRBD2 (6 bases). The germline gives CDR1 SGHRS, CDR2 YFSETQ. The CDR3 totals 14 residues. The CDR3 DNA reads as TGCGCCAGCAGCGGGCAGGGCGGGGATAATGAGCGGTTCTTC. Amino acids: CASSGQGGDNERFF.

This clone was recorded at least ten times. This chain links TRBV5-1 with TRBJ2-1, with no clear D. The CDR3 runs to 13 residues. Germline values: CDR1 SGHRS, CDR2 YFSETQ. Deletions cut 0 bases from V and 6 bases from J, with 7 bases between. In nucleotides, the CDR3 is TGCGCCAGCAGCTTGGCCTCGTCCAATGAGCAGTTCTTC. Its protein product is CASSLASSNEQFF.

This clone was counted many times. The V call is TRBV18, the J call TRBJ2-2; TRBD1 agrees at 9 bases. V was pared by 2 bases and J by 4 bases, with 8 bases of the junction left unmatched. The germline CDR1 and CDR2 sequences are KGHSH and LQKENI. The CDR3 runs to 17 residues. The CDR3 sequence is CASSPTRTGASTGELFF. The CDR3 nucleotides read TGTGCCAGCTCACCAACTAGGACAGGGGCGAGCACCGGGGAGCTGTTTTTT.

This clone was picked up many times. The chain joins TRBV2 to TRBJ1-2, with TRBD1 as a possible D gene (5 bases). Germline CDR1 reads SNHLY; CDR2 reads FYNNEI. The CDR3 spans 13 residues. The V and J ends lost 5 bases and 4 bases respectively, with 11 bases between them. The CDR3 is CASSTDIFYGYTF. Here the CDR3 DNA reads TGTGCCAGCAGTACGGACATATTCTATGGCTACACCTTC.

Ten or more counts support this clone. The chain recombines TRBV7-2 with TRBJ2-3; possible D gene TRBD2, 5 bases. The length of the CDR3 is 14 residues. The V and J ends lost 6 bases and 0 bases respectively, with 10 bases between them. From germline, CDR1 is SGHTA and CDR2 FQGNSA. CDR3: CASSWRRSTDTQYF. The CDR3 nucleotides read TGTGCCAGCAGTTGGAGGCGGAGCACAGATACGCAGTATTTT.

Many counts were recorded for this clone. Other DNA sequences in this sample translate to the same CDR3. The chain combines TRBV19 with TRBJ2-3; D not certain. V was shortened by 7 bases and J by 6 bases, with 20 bases between the two germline ends. The CDR3 loop spans 15 amino acids. Germline CDR1 is LNHDA and CDR2 is SQIVND (reference sequence). The CDR3 protein is CASTGPPGPTDTQYF. DNA for the CDR3: TGTGCCAGTACCGGTCCCCCCGGACCCACGGATACGCAGTATTTT. Supplemented by reference TRBV19 and TRBJ2-3, the full variable domain reads DGGITQSPKYLFRKEGQNVTLSCEQNLNHDAMYWYRQDPGQGLRLIYYSQIVNDFQKGDIAEGYSVSREKKESFPLTVTSAQKNPTAFYLCASTGPPGPTDTQYFGPGTRLTVL.

This clone was recorded at least ten times. The chain employs TRBV20-1 and TRBJ1-5, with a tentative D call TRBD1 (5 bases). Trimming pared 1 base from V and 5 bases from J, leaving 18 bases between. Germline CDR1 DFQATT, CDR2 SNEGSKA (reference sequence). The CDR3 runs 16 residues. This CDR3 is CSARAPGGRGHQPQHF. The CDR3, as DNA: TGCAGTGCTAGAGCACCCGGGGGGAGGGGACATCAGCCCCAGCATTTT.

The gene calls are TRBV11-3 and TRBJ1-1; no reliable D call. The CDR3 is made up of 11 amino acids. Deletions cut 3 bases from V and 10 bases from J, with 9 bases between. Per the germline V gene, CDR1 is SGHNT and CDR2 is YENEEA. The CDR3 sequence: CASSFGLGAFF. The CDR3 DNA reads TGTGCCAGCAGCTTTGGGTTAGGAGCTTTCTTT.

This clone has ten or more counts. The chain joins TRBV11-2 to TRBJ2-1; TRBD2 matches at 10 bases. V gave up 2 bases and J gave up 9 bases; unmatched junction bases: 10. This CDR3 contains 16 residues. The germline V gene encodes CDR1 SGHAT and CDR2 FQNNGV. The DNA of the CDR3 is TGTGCCAGCAGCTTAAGGTTGTCTAGCGGGAGTAGTGAGCAGTTCTTC. The encoded protein is CASSLRLSSGSSEQFF.

The table lists this clone with many counts. The rearrangement links TRBV5-4 to TRBJ1-1; maybe TRBD1 (5 bases). The germline V and J ends were trimmed by 3 bases and 0 bases, with 12 bases remaining between them. Germline V gene lookup returns CDR1 SGHNT and CDR2 YYREEE (reference sequence). CDR3 length equals 15 residues. The DNA for the CDR3 is TGTGCCAGCAGCTGGGGGGGGAAAATGAACACTGAAGCTTTCTTT. Amino acid sequence: CASSWGGKMNTEAFF.

This clone was seen at least ten times. The rearrangement uses TRBV9 and TRBJ1-1; no clear D gene. This CDR3 contains 14 residues. Germline-derived CDR1 and CDR2 are SGDLS and YYNGEE. V lost 0 bases, J lost 6 bases, and 12 bases lay in between. In nucleotides, the CDR3 is TGTGCCAGCAGCGTAGTTCCCGAAGGCGCTGAAGCTTTCTTT. Its translation is CASSVVPEGAEAFF.